These 10 T cell receptor beta chains were all obtained from the same sample, sequenced in a study of early T cells in non-severe SARS-CoV-2 infection (dated by TCRdb to the early 2020s). Libraries were built with 5' RACE. The instrument was a NextSeq 500. The public reads were reprocessed in TCRdb via fastp at Q25 and MiXCR, keeping in-frame beta chains. Each entry merges the rows of one CDR3 protein and shows their most common DNA and genes. Here the sample has about 110,000 distinct CDR3 sequences; around 12% occur a single time. The ten largest account for approximately 4% of the sample. The sample was whole blood, taken at baseline. The receptors were sampled from an adult who was a healthcare worker with PCR-confirmed SARS-CoV-2 infection or an uninfected control (not recorded which).

The sample holds a few counts of this clonotype. The chain combines TRBV18 with TRBJ2-7; possible D gene TRBD2, 5 bases. This CDR3 comprises 15 residues. Trimming stripped 1 base from V and 0 bases from J, with 10 bases between. The germline V gene encodes CDR1 KGHSH and CDR2 LQKENI. The CDR3 coding sequence is TGTGCCAGCTCACCACTAGAGGGAAACTCCTACGAGCAGTACTTC. This codes for CASSPLEGNSYEQYF.

There are a few counts of this clonotype. This chain connects TRBV4-1 to TRBJ2-2, with D unresolved. Germline CDR1 and CDR2: MGHRA and YSYEKL. Trimming removed 1 base at V and 5 bases at J, with 14 bases between. The CDR3 totals 16 residues. This CDR3 reads CASSQVDVFRTGELFF. For the CDR3, the DNA is TGCGCCAGCAGCCAAGTGGACGTTTTTCGGACCGGGGAGCTGTTTTTT.

V and J are TRBV7-8 and TRBJ2-5, with D perhaps matching TRBD1 (7 bases). CDR3 size: 17 residues. V was clipped by 1 base and J by 4 bases, with 19 bases between them. Germline V gene data show CDR1 as SGHVS and CDR2 as FQNEAQ. The chain's CDR3 is CASSLGRRDSHIETQYF. Here the CDR3 DNA reads TGTGCCAGCAGCTTAGGGCGGAGGGACAGCCATATAGAGACCCAGTACTTC.

This clonotype has more than one count but fewer than ten. The chain is built from TRBV6-1 and TRBJ1-5, with D unclear. The CDR3 totals 14 residues. V was clipped by 6 bases and J by 0 bases, with 9 bases between them. The germline V gene has CDR1 MNHNS and CDR2 SASEGT. CDR3 residues: CASRDQNSNQPQHF. The CDR3 DNA reads as TGTGCCAGCAGGGACCAGAATAGCAATCAGCCCCAGCATTTT.

This clonotype occurred a few times. The chain employs TRBV20-1 and TRBJ2-1; 7 positions agree with TRBD2. Germline V lookup: CDR1 DFQATT, CDR2 SNEGSKA (reference sequence). V trimming: 6 bases; J trimming: 5 bases; junction bases outside the gene matches: 10. CDR3 length equals 14 residues. CDR3 DNA: TGCAGTGCAGAAGCCGGGACTACCAACAATGAGCAGTTCTTC. Translating it yields CSAEAGTTNNEQFF.

In this sample, this clonotype turned up many times. The chain joins TRBV6-2 or TRBV6-3 to TRBJ2-4; D ambiguous. Germline CDR1 and CDR2: MNHEY and SVGEGT. This CDR3 has 16 residues. Trimming cost V 6 bases and J 0 bases, with 15 bases left between them. The CDR3 loop reads CASSQTGRAAKNIQYF. CDR3 bases: TGTGCCAGCAGCCAAACGGGTAGGGCAGCCAAAAACATTCAGTACTTC.

This clonotype was seen more than once but under ten times. V and J are TRBV20-1 and TRBJ2-3; unclear D gene. The CDR3 consists of 13 residues. CDR1 is DFQATT and CDR2 is SNEGSKA in the germline V gene (reference sequence). V was trimmed by 6 bases and J by 2 bases, leaving 12 bases between them. CDR3 nucleotides: TGCAGTGCCCGTCCTAGGAACACAGATACGCAGTATTTT. Its translation is CSARPRNTDTQYF.

This clonotype came up a few times. The chain uses TRBV18 and TRBJ2-3; the match to TRBD1 covers 10 bases. Germline CDR1 and CDR2: KGHSH and LQKENI. This CDR3 contains 15 residues. Unmatched junction bases numbered 1, after V lost 3 bases and J lost 1 base. This CDR3 is CASSPDRGRTDTQYF. DNA of the CDR3: TGTGCCAGCTCACCTGACAGGGGGCGCACAGATACGCAGTATTTT.

This clonotype was seen a few times. The genes are TRBV5-4 and TRBJ1-1; possibly TRBD1 for D (6 bases). This CDR3 is 15 amino acids long. Germline CDR1 SGHNT, CDR2 YYREEE (reference sequence). The V end was cut by 3 bases, the J end by 4 bases, with 16 bases between. The DNA of the CDR3 is TGTGCCAGCAGCTCCGCCCAAGGACAGAGCACTGAAGCTTTCTTT. Its translation is CASSSAQGQSTEAFF. Drawing the rest from reference TRBV5-4 and TRBJ1-1, the complete variable domain is ETGVTQSPTHLIKTRGQQVTLRCSSQSGHNTVSWYQQALGQGPQFIFQYYREEENGRGNFPPRFSGLQFPNYSSELNVNALELDDSALYLCASSSAQGQSTEAFFGQGTRLTVV.

The CDR3 sequence: CASSPVYYQGTTGELFF. The DNA of the CDR3 is TGTGCCAGCAGCCCCGTTTACTATCAGGGGACGACCGGGGAGCTGTTTTTT. This rearrangement joins TRBV7-9 to TRBJ2-2; the D gene is possibly TRBD1 (6 bases). The CDR3 covers 17 residues. Trimming removed 5 bases from V and 5 bases from J, with 21 bases in between. From germline, CDR1 is SEHNR and CDR2 FQNEAQ (reference sequence).